This TCR beta chain was recovered during a study of T cell clusters in autoimmune cytopenias. On the study more broadly: Per sample, median TRB depth was roughly 50,000 reads, yielding a median about 2,400 distinct clonotypes. Whole-study findings and limits: TRB repertoire shifts in secondary cytopenia and chronic lymphocytic leukemia mostly reflected lymphoma, not autoimmunity.

For this clonotype: The antigen is undetermined.

Some 39,000 genome equivalents of blood DNA were amplified for TRB. The CDR3 loop spans 14 amino acids. CDR1 is KGHSH, CDR2 LQKENI, per germline. TRB rearrangements were amplified by touch-down multiplex PCR with mixed TRB-A/B primers. Reprocessing the multiplex PCR reads, TCRdb reports a single entry for every CDR3 protein and omits DNA. This sample's table reports 5,000 to 6,500 distinct CDR3 sequences. The sample also formed part of further work on T cell repertoires in aging, cancer and after chemotherapy.

Sequencing was done on a sample of peripheral blood. The receptor was isolated from a human donor in good health. The rearrangement joins TRBV18 to TRBJ2-7; absent DNA, TCRdb's TRBD2 call cannot be checked. The chain's CDR3 is CASSGTSGSSEQYF.